This entry lists 23 T cell receptor beta chains sequenced from one sample in a study of CXCR3-negative and CXCR3-positive naive CD8 T cells. The TRB libraries of cDNA were built by UMI-labeled 5' RACE. After re-calling the 5' RACE reads, TCRdb lists one entry per CDR3 protein, DNA absent. Across tens of thousands of distinct CDR3 sequences, the top ten clones capture roughly 3.9% of the sample. Sequenced: naive CXCR3- CD8+ T cells from blood. This sample's subset: CD45RO-CCR7+CD27+CD95- naive CD8+ T cells lacking CXCR3 (TNR3-). The receptors stem from a human donor in good health. Some clones in this sample may be carry-over from other donors' samples.

The chain recombines TRBV20-1 with TRBJ2-7. This CDR3 is 15 amino acids long. The germline CDR1 and CDR2 sequences are DFQATT and SNEGSKA (reference sequence). CDR3: CSAMDLGITSYEQYF.

The chain has TRBV4-1 and TRBJ2-2; TCRdb's D call, TRBD2, is unchecked because there is no DNA. CDR1 MGHRA and CDR2 YSYEKL come from the germline V gene. This CDR3 has 17 residues. The CDR3 region is CASSQDIAGGNTGELFF.

This sequence joins TRBV27 and TRBJ1-5. CDR1 MNHEY and CDR2 SMNVEV come from the germline V gene (reference sequence). This CDR3 comprises 14 residues. CDR3 loop: CASSFGRANQPQHF.

The chain is built from TRBV7-2 and TRBJ2-5; TCRdb lists TRBD2, though no DNA is available to test this call. The CDR3 spans 14 residues. CDR1 and CDR2 from the germline V gene are SGHTA and FQGNSA. The CDR3: CASSPDGQRETQYF.

The rearrangement uses TRBV28 and TRBJ2-7. The CDR3 length is 14 residues. The V gene's germline CDR1 is MDHEN and CDR2 SYDVKM. CDR3 amino acids: CATGSSQTRREQYF.

The rearrangement joins TRBV20-1 to TRBJ2-7; the TCRdb D gene call, TRBD1, has no DNA to confirm it. Germline CDR1 and CDR2: DFQATT and SNEGSKA (reference sequence). The CDR3 is made up of 15 amino acids. This CDR3 reads CSARDPGQGITEQYF.

The CDR3 protein is CSATNRERGGYEQYF. The V and J genes are TRBV20-1 and TRBJ2-7; with no DNA, the TCRdb D assignment of TRBD2 cannot be verified. CDR1 is DFQATT and CDR2 is SNEGSKA in the germline V gene (reference sequence). This CDR3 spans 15 amino acids.

The chain uses TRBV29-1 and TRBJ1-2; the D gene TCRdb calls, TRBD1, cannot be checked with no DNA. From germline, CDR1 is SQVTM and CDR2 ANQGSEA. This CDR3 is 17 amino acids long. CDR3 sequence: CSVEDWGDNRKTYGYTF.

The chain uses TRBV25-1 and TRBJ2-7; the TCRdb call, TRBD1, lacks DNA for checking. Germline CDR1 reads MGHDK; CDR2 reads SYGVNS. This CDR3 region has 14 residues. CDR3 region: CASSVWDSPYEQYF.

The V call is TRBV16, the J call TRBJ1-2. The CDR3 totals 16 residues. The germline V gene has CDR1 KGHSY and CDR2 FQNENV. This CDR3 reads CASSQSSRALDYGYTF.

The chain couples TRBV7-9 to TRBJ2-3; the TCRdb call, TRBD1, lacks DNA for checking. Germline V gives CDR1 SEHNR, CDR2 FQNEAQ (reference sequence). This CDR3 has 15 residues. This chain's CDR3 is CASSSLDRDLGTQYF.

The V call is TRBV6-2 or TRBV6-3, the J call TRBJ2-3; with no DNA, the TCRdb D assignment of TRBD2 cannot be verified. The CDR3 is 15 residues long. The V gene's germline CDR1 is MNHEY and CDR2 SVGEGT. The CDR3 reads CASSAPGGRRDTQYF.

The chain recombines TRBV29-1 with TRBJ2-2. The CDR3 is 14 amino acids. Germline lookup yields CDR1 SQVTM and CDR2 ANQGSEA. The CDR3 region is CSVEVSRNTGELFF.

The chain's CDR3 is CASSLGTRDTQYF. The chain couples TRBV13 to TRBJ2-3. CDR1 is PRHDT, CDR2 FYEKMQ, per germline (reference sequence). This CDR3 is 13 amino acids long.

The gene calls are TRBV7-6 and TRBJ1-5; TCRdb's D gene call, TRBD1, goes unchecked for lack of DNA. Germline lookup yields CDR1 SGHVS and CDR2 FNYEAQ. The CDR3 has 17 amino acids. The CDR3 is CASSLAGTLVSNQPQHF.

This chain uses TRBV5-1 with TRBJ2-1; TCRdb's D gene call, TRBD2, goes unchecked for lack of DNA. The CDR3 runs 16 residues. Germline V CDR1 and CDR2: SGHRS, YFSETQ. CDR3 sequence reads: CASSLEVSGGYNEQFF.

J is TRBJ2-7 and V is TRBV4-3; checking the TCRdb D call of TRBD1 is not possible without DNA. Germline V gives CDR1 LGHNA, CDR2 YSLEER. The CDR3 totals 15 residues. This CDR3 is CASSQVPSGGYEQYF.

The rearrangement uses TRBV5-1 and TRBJ2-7. The germline gives CDR1 SGHRS, CDR2 YFSETQ. This CDR3 contains 11 residues. CDR3 residues: CASRGYYEQYF.

The J gene is TRBJ2-1, the V gene TRBV29-1; TCRdb proposes TRBD1, but this gene call is untestable without DNA. The CDR3 spans 13 residues. Germline V gives CDR1 SQVTM, CDR2 ANQGSEA. This CDR3 reads CSVGRGDYNEQFF.

The chain is built from TRBV2 and TRBJ2-5; TCRdb selects TRBD1, and the lack of DNA leaves this call unchecked. Germline V gene lookup returns CDR1 SNHLY and CDR2 FYNNEI. The CDR3 extends over 16 amino acids. The chain's CDR3 is CASSLQGEGYQETQYF.

This chain uses TRBV29-1 with TRBJ2-5. CDR1 is SQVTM and CDR2 is ANQGSEA in the germline V gene. The CDR3 runs 11 residues. CDR3 in amino acids: CSGVSQETQYF.

The rearrangement joins TRBV6-1 to TRBJ1-3; TCRdb picks TRBD1, but there is no DNA to check that call. Germline CDR1 MNHNS, CDR2 SASEGT. This CDR3 comprises 15 residues. Here the CDR3 reads CASSEDSTSGNTIYF.

The chain's CDR3 is CSGGQGRDGYTF. The chain couples TRBV29-1 to TRBJ1-2; the TRBD1 assignment by TCRdb is unverifiable without DNA. This CDR3 comprises 12 residues. Germline V gives CDR1 SQVTM, CDR2 ANQGSEA. The full variable domain, completed using reference TRBV29-1 and TRBJ1-2, is SAVISQKPSRDICQRGTSLTIQCQVDSQVTMMFWYRQQPGQSLTLIATANQGSEATYESGFVIDKFPISRPNLTFSTLTVSNMSPEDSSIYLCSGGQGRDGYTFGSGTRLTVV.